This T cell receptor beta chain was sequenced during a study of shared clonotypes between healthy human individuals (TCRdb year 2020). A note on the overall study: The cohort included three men and a couple of women between 18 and 49 years of age. For each donor, CD4 naive and CD4 memory were each run on three plates, CD8 naive on two plates, and CD8 memory on one plate. To estimate repertoire size and how much clonotype sharing occurs between individuals, the study deeply sequenced the blood TCR repertoires of 4 to 6 healthy adults. To increase sequencing depth and limit assay-specific biases, different laboratories used diverse techniques to prepare libraries and sequence TCR repertoires. Per donor, leukapheresis produced somewhere between about 0.9 and 9.5 billion PBMCs.

The study at large found these results: Because the study included a small number of donors, the genetic and exposure-history diversity represented was limited. Naive subsets generally had larger estimated clonotype richness than memory subsets. Compared with non-shared clonotypes, the clonotypes found in all four sorted-subset donors had higher generation probabilities. Sampling was limited to blood, and TCR repertoires in tissue likely differ from TCR repertoires in blood. Based on pairwise subsampling, the degree of clonotype sharing among donors was expected to be affected by sequencing depth. When several donors were compared, the shared fraction of clonotypes was roughly 4.8% for naive CD4, more than 3% for naive CD8, 2.3% for memory CD4, and approximately 0.4% for memory CD8. Incomplete sequencing was indicated by rarefaction of sorted-subset datasets, despite the large sequencing depth.

Using the deep immunoSEQ assay, multiplex PCR amplified TCR CDR3 regions from genomic DNA. For each cell subset, the extracted genomic DNA was distributed evenly across all wells of several immunoSEQ 96-well plates, and each plate served as one replicate. For sorted subsets, roughly 0.2 ug genomic DNA, equal to tens of thousands of T cell genomes, was loaded into each replicate PCR. The purified libraries were quantified using a Qubit 3.0 fluorometer, sized with a Bioanalyzer 2100, and then quantified again using the KAPA Library Quantification kit. Each immunoSEQ 96-well plate was sequenced on its own single-read 150-cycle Illumina NextSeq 550 flow cell. Processing in the source paper ran as follows. Because the immunoSEQ output held only junctional sequences and lacked quality scores, the filtering could not match the filtering applied to full-length reads. Sequences were annotated with PyIR, a Python wrapper for IgBLAST v1.9, and V/J genes and CDR3 were assigned using IMGT germline references. Any read was removed if the V/J assignment was weak (E-value above 1e-6), the CDR3 was missing, or the read contained stop codons, out-of-frame junctions, or ambiguous translated residues. V3J clonotypes were defined as sequences sharing an identical inferred V gene, J gene, and CDR3 amino acid sequence. Percentage overlap between repertoires was calculated by dividing the number of shared unique clonotypes by the size of the smaller repertoire. Richness of each repertoire was evaluated using RTK rarefaction, the Chao1 estimator, and Recon v2.1 estimates of unobserved clonotypes. OLGA was used to compute generation probabilities for all TCRbeta clonotypes that the gDNA method yielded from several donors. Held by TCRdb, this immuneACCESS table contains in-frame sequences only and omits some clones. Under half of the omission traces to an unresolved V gene where checked; the cause of the rest is unknown. That table supplies the V and J calls and clone size; D and trimming were determined from the DNA. This sample is represented by 2 million to 2.5 million clones; roughly 93% of them were singletons. The ten largest account for 0.39% of the sample.

This clone was seen a few times. What this receptor recognizes is not known. Within one base of it there is no much larger clone, and no base qualities were kept. The germline V gene (reference sequence) yields GTSNPN for CDR1 and SVGIG for CDR2. Between the V and J ends, shortened by 4 bases and 8 bases respectively, the junction contains 14 bases. Including the terminal cysteine and phenylalanine, the CDR3 comprises 12 residues. Only the CDR3 DNA stays, 36 bases, in frame from base 1. The donors were healthy, HIV-negative adults with no recently reported acute infections or vaccinations. Only Caucasian adults living in Nashville, Tennessee, USA were represented among the donors. CD4+ T cells were enriched through magnetic negative selection, after which naive cells were positively selected on CD45RA and the remaining negative fraction served as the memory subset. Blood was obtained by leukapheresis, after which PBMCs were separated by Ficoll-Histopaque density gradient centrifugation and cryopreserved in liquid nitrogen vapor phase. Analytical flow cytometry was used to check the purity and quantity of each magnetically sorted T cell population. From each sorted fraction, genomic DNA was isolated and quantified by UV absorbance on a Nanodrop 2000c.

The V and J genes are TRBV30 and TRBJ1-2; a tentative D match to TRBD1 spans 6 bases. Sequencing used naive CD4+ T cells from PBMCs. Sample cell subset or site, as interpreted from the label and publication: CD45RA+ positively selected. The receptor was isolated from a man aged 18 to 30 in good health. Some clones in this sample may be carry-over from other donors' samples. The CDR3 protein sequence reads: CAWTNRAGGYTF. In nucleotide form, the sequence is TGTGCCTGGACCAACAGGGCGGGCGGCTACACCTTC.